The rows below give T cell receptor beta chains drawn from one sample of a study of blood T cell repertoires in COVID-19. The data were produced by immunoSEQ multiplex PCR, yet TCRdb's version contains in-frame clones alone and is incomplete. Among 200,000 to 250,000 clones, around four fifths were seen once, and the ten largest hold over 15%. Material: peripheral blood. These TCRs come from a woman of 80 years or more with active or convalescent COVID-19. The CDR3 runs from the conserved cysteine through the conserved F or W. D genes are given only for firm matches. Where a row states a size, it is once, few, many or the class of an expanded clone; other rows omit it.

CDR3 length: 13
D gene: -
J gene: TRBJ1-2
V gene: TRBV19
clone size: -
CDR3 protein: CASSPSTGYGYTF
CDR3 DNA: TGTGCCAGTAGTCCCTCGACAGGCTATGGCTACACCTTC

CDR3 length: 16
D gene: -
J gene: TRBJ2-3
V gene: TRBV18
clone size: -
CDR3 protein: CASSPPNGVGADTQYF
CDR3 DNA: TGTGCCAGCTCACCACCCAACGGGGTGGGTGCAGATACGCAGTATTTT

CDR3 length: 15
D gene: TRBD1
J gene: TRBJ2-7
V gene: TRBV7-9
clone size: few
CDR3 protein: CASSRGTGISYEQYF
CDR3 DNA: TGTGCCAGCAGCCGTGGGACAGGGATCTCCTACGAGCAGTACTTC

CDR3 length: 17
D gene: -
J gene: TRBJ2-3
V gene: TRBV23-1
clone size: -
CDR3 protein: CASTLVGRGNGADTQYF
CDR3 DNA: TGCGCCAGCACCCTTGTGGGTCGCGGGAATGGTGCAGATACGCAGTATTTT

CDR3 length: 16
D gene: TRBD1
J gene: TRBJ1-2
V gene: TRBV6-5
clone size: -
CDR3 protein: CASSSLGTDGYYGYTF
CDR3 DNA: TGTGCCAGCAGTTCCCTCGGGACAGACGGATACTATGGCTACACCTTC

CDR3 length: 15
D gene: -
J gene: TRBJ2-3
V gene: TRBV5-3
clone size: -
CDR3 protein: CARSLEVAGTDTQYF
CDR3 DNA: TGTGCCAGAAGCTTGGAAGTGGCGGGCACAGATACGCAGTATTTT

CDR3 length: 13
D gene: -
J gene: TRBJ2-1
V gene: TRBV28
clone size: -
CDR3 protein: CASSLRHPNEQFF
CDR3 DNA: TGTGCCAGCAGTTTGAGACATCCCAATGAGCAGTTCTTC

CDR3 length: 16
D gene: TRBD2
J gene: TRBJ2-1
V gene: TRBV7-2
clone size: -
CDR3 protein: CASSLLGTSPTYEQFF
CDR3 DNA: TGTGCCAGCAGCCTATTGGGGACTAGCCCTACATATGAGCAGTTCTTC

CDR3 length: 17
D gene: -
J gene: TRBJ2-3
V gene: TRBV6-2/TRBV6-3
clone size: -
CDR3 protein: CASSYSFTSRRTDTQYF
CDR3 DNA: TGTGCCAGCAGTTACTCGTTCACTAGCCGCCGCACAGATACGCAGTATTTT

CDR3 length: 18
D gene: -
J gene: TRBJ1-5
V gene: TRBV4-1
clone size: -
CDR3 protein: CASSQDVAATRRNQPQHF
CDR3 DNA: TGCGCCAGCAGCCAAGACGTGGCGGCCACGCGTCGTAATCAGCCCCAGCATTTT

CDR3 length: 14
D gene: TRBD2
J gene: TRBJ2-1
V gene: TRBV19
clone size: -
CDR3 protein: CASEGGGRANEQFF
CDR3 DNA: TGTGCCAGTGAGGGCGGGGGTCGAGCCAATGAGCAGTTCTTC

CDR3 length: 13
D gene: -
J gene: TRBJ2-7
V gene: TRBV19
clone size: -
CDR3 protein: CASRAGSNYEQYF
CDR3 DNA: TGTGCCAGTAGAGCCGGGTCGAACTACGAGCAGTACTTC

CDR3 length: 13
D gene: -
J gene: TRBJ2-3
V gene: TRBV6-5
clone size: once
CDR3 protein: CASSYRQVDTQYF
CDR3 DNA: TGTGCCAGCAGTTACCGACAGGTAGATACGCAGTATTTT

CDR3 length: 13
D gene: TRBD2
J gene: TRBJ2-1
V gene: TRBV28
clone size: -
CDR3 protein: CASKRTSVSEQFF
CDR3 DNA: TGTGCCAGCAAACGGACTAGCGTCAGTGAGCAGTTCTTC

CDR3 length: 14
D gene: -
J gene: TRBJ1-3
V gene: TRBV11-3
clone size: -
CDR3 protein: CASSLGRSGNTIYF
CDR3 DNA: TGTGCCAGCAGCTTAGGCAGGTCTGGAAACACCATATATTTT

CDR3 length: 15
D gene: TRBD2
J gene: TRBJ2-1
V gene: TRBV4-2
clone size: -
CDR3 protein: CASSPVGGTNNEQFF
CDR3 DNA: TGTGCCAGCAGCCCAGTGGGCGGGACTAACAATGAGCAGTTCTTC

CDR3 length: 16
D gene: TRBD2
J gene: TRBJ2-1
V gene: TRBV5-1
clone size: -
CDR3 protein: CASSLWGGTTRLEQFF
CDR3 DNA: TGCGCCAGCAGCTTGTGGGGGGGGACTACCCGACTAGAGCAGTTCTTC

CDR3 length: 14
D gene: TRBD1
J gene: TRBJ1-1
V gene: TRBV6-2/TRBV6-3
clone size: -
CDR3 protein: CASSSRGQVTEAFF
CDR3 DNA: TGTGCCAGCAGTTCCAGGGGGCAGGTCACTGAAGCTTTCTTT

CDR3 length: 15
D gene: -
J gene: TRBJ2-7
V gene: TRBV5-1
clone size: -
CDR3 protein: CASSLVAGDHYEQYF
CDR3 DNA: TGCGCCAGCAGCTTGGTGGCAGGGGATCACTACGAGCAGTACTTC

CDR3 length: 16
D gene: -
J gene: TRBJ2-2
V gene: TRBV9
clone size: few
CDR3 protein: CASSPRQIANTGELFF
CDR3 DNA: TGTGCCAGCAGCCCAAGACAGATCGCGAACACCGGGGAGCTGTTTTTT

CDR3 length: 14
D gene: -
J gene: TRBJ2-1
V gene: TRBV12-2
clone size: -
CDR3 protein: CASRHPPWALGQFF
CDR3 DNA: TGTGCAAGTCGCCACCCCCCCTGGGCACTGGGGCAGTTCTTC

CDR3 length: 10
D gene: TRBD1
J gene: TRBJ1-1
V gene: TRBV6-6
clone size: -
CDR3 protein: CATTGGEAFF
CDR3 DNA: TGTGCCACAACAGGGGGGGAAGCTTTCTTT

CDR3 length: 13
D gene: -
J gene: TRBJ2-5
V gene: TRBV29-1
clone size: -
CDR3 protein: CSVVGAGGGAQYF
CDR3 DNA: TGCAGCGTTGTGGGAGCTGGGGGAGGTGCCCAGTACTTC

CDR3 length: 15
D gene: -
J gene: TRBJ2-5
V gene: TRBV5-4
clone size: -
CDR3 protein: CASSSKLQGPETQYF
CDR3 DNA: TGTGCCAGCAGCTCCAAGCTTCAGGGCCCAGAGACCCAGTACTTC

CDR3 length: 14
D gene: -
J gene: TRBJ1-4
V gene: TRBV13
clone size: -
CDR3 protein: CASSFPEEGEKLFF
CDR3 DNA: TGTGCCAGCAGCTTTCCGGAGGAGGGTGAAAAACTGTTTTTT

CDR3 length: 12
D gene: -
J gene: TRBJ2-7
V gene: TRBV5-4
clone size: -
CDR3 protein: CASSWVGNEQYF
CDR3 DNA: TGTGCCAGCAGCTGGGTGGGCAACGAGCAGTACTTC

CDR3 length: 18
D gene: -
J gene: TRBJ2-6
V gene: TRBV25-1
clone size: -
CDR3 protein: CASSATGNSPSGANVLTF
CDR3 DNA: TGTGCCAGCAGTGCTACAGGGAACTCACCTTCTGGGGCCAACGTCCTGACTTTC

CDR3 length: 17
D gene: TRBD1
J gene: TRBJ1-2
V gene: TRBV10-3
clone size: -
CDR3 protein: CAITPLRTGDENYGYTF
CDR3 DNA: TGTGCCATCACCCCTCTCAGGACAGGGGACGAAAACTATGGCTACACCTTC

CDR3 length: 15
D gene: -
J gene: TRBJ1-1
V gene: TRBV5-1
clone size: -
CDR3 protein: CASSDSLKPNTEAFF
CDR3 DNA: TGCGCCAGCAGCGACAGCCTCAAACCGAACACTGAAGCTTTCTTT

CDR3 length: 15
D gene: -
J gene: TRBJ1-1
V gene: TRBV9
clone size: -
CDR3 protein: CASSPLGHTSSGAFF
CDR3 DNA: TGTGCCAGCAGCCCACTTGGACATACCTCTAGTGGAGCTTTCTTT

CDR3 length: 16
D gene: TRBD2
J gene: TRBJ2-1
V gene: TRBV7-9
clone size: -
CDR3 protein: CASSFLLGGSYNEQFF
CDR3 DNA: TGTGCCAGCAGCTTCCTTCTGGGAGGGTCATACAATGAGCAGTTCTTC

CDR3 length: 14
D gene: -
J gene: TRBJ1-3
V gene: TRBV28
clone size: -
CDR3 protein: CASSSTGHGNTIYF
CDR3 DNA: TGTGCCAGCAGTTCCACAGGGCATGGAAACACCATATATTTT

CDR3 length: 19
D gene: -
J gene: TRBJ1-4
V gene: TRBV6-4
clone size: once
CDR3 protein: CASSSQDIRGEGRGEKLFF
CDR3 DNA: TGTGCCAGCAGTAGTCAGGACATTCGAGGGGAGGGACGAGGGGAAAAACTGTTTTTT

CDR3 length: 16
D gene: TRBD1
J gene: TRBJ2-5
V gene: TRBV28
clone size: -
CDR3 protein: CASSLTGTGFRETQYF
CDR3 DNA: TGTGCCAGCAGCTTGACCGGGACAGGGTTCCGAGAGACCCAGTACTTC

CDR3 length: 16
D gene: TRBD2
J gene: TRBJ2-1
V gene: TRBV15
clone size: -
CDR3 protein: CATSPRAGGPYNEQFF
CDR3 DNA: TGTGCCACCAGCCCGAGGGCGGGAGGGCCGTACAATGAGCAGTTCTTC

CDR3 length: 15
D gene: -
J gene: TRBJ1-1
V gene: TRBV4-2
clone size: -
CDR3 protein: CASGPSLQVNTEAFF
CDR3 DNA: TGTGCCAGCGGGCCGTCCCTACAGGTGAACACTGAAGCTTTCTTT

CDR3 length: 19
D gene: TRBD2
J gene: TRBJ2-3
V gene: TRBV7-9
clone size: -
CDR3 protein: CASITLLGAGGPSTDTQYF
CDR3 DNA: TGTGCCAGCATCACCCTACTCGGTGCGGGGGGGCCCAGCACAGATACGCAGTATTTT

CDR3 length: 15
D gene: TRBD2
J gene: TRBJ2-5
V gene: TRBV12-5
clone size: -
CDR3 protein: CASGLTGLVRETQYF
CDR3 DNA: TGTGCTAGTGGTTTGACTGGACTAGTAAGAGAGACCCAGTACTTC

CDR3 length: 15
D gene: TRBD2
J gene: TRBJ2-1
V gene: TRBV7-8
clone size: -
CDR3 protein: CASSRGRTRVNEQFF
CDR3 DNA: TGTGCCAGCAGCCGAGGACGGACTAGAGTAAATGAGCAGTTCTTC

CDR3 length: 13
D gene: -
J gene: TRBJ1-2
V gene: TRBV11-1
clone size: -
CDR3 protein: CASSFAGVNGYTF
CDR3 DNA: TGTGCCAGCAGCTTTGCAGGGGTCAATGGCTACACCTTC

CDR3 length: 16
D gene: -
J gene: TRBJ2-3
V gene: TRBV5-1
clone size: -
CDR3 protein: CASSLAQGGRTDTQYF
CDR3 DNA: TGCGCCAGCAGCTTGGCACAGGGTGGTCGAACAGATACGCAGTATTTT

CDR3 length: 15
D gene: -
J gene: TRBJ1-2
V gene: TRBV28
clone size: -
CDR3 protein: CASSSRFGQHNGYTF
CDR3 DNA: TGTGCCAGCAGTTCTCGATTTGGACAGCACAATGGCTACACCTTC